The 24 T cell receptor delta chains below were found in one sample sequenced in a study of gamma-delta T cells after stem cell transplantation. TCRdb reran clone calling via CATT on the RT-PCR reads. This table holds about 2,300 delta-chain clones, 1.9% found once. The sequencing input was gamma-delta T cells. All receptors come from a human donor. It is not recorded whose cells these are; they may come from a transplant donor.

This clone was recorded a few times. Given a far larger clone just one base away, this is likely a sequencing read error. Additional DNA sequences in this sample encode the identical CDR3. Written as DNA, the CDR3 is TGTGCCTTCTTCTCGTCGCGGGTGAGACGAGGAACCGATAAACTCATCTTT. The encoded protein is CAFFSSRVRRGTDKLIF. The rearrangement links TRDV3 to TRDJ1, with unresolved D. The CDR3 is made up of 17 amino acids. In germline, CDR1 is TVYSNPD, CDR2 GDNSRS (reference sequence). Between the trimmed V and J ends, which lost 3 bases and 2 bases, there was a span of 25 bases.

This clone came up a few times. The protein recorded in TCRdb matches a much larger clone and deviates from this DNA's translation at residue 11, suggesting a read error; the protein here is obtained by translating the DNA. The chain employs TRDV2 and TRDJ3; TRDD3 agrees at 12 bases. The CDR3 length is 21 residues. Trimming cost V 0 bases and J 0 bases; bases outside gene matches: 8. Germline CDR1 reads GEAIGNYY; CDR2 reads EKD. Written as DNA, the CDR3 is TGTGCCTGTGACACCGTGACTGGGGGATACACGCACTCCTGGGACACCCGACAGATGTTTTTC. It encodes CACDTVTGGYTHSWDTRQMFF.

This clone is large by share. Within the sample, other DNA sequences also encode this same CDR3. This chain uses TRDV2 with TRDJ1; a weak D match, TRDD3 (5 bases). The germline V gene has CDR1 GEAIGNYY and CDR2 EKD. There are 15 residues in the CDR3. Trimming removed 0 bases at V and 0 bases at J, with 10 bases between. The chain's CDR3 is CACDTVGVNTDKLIF. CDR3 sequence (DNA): TGTGCCTGTGACACCGTTGGGGTAAACACCGATAAACTCATCTTT.

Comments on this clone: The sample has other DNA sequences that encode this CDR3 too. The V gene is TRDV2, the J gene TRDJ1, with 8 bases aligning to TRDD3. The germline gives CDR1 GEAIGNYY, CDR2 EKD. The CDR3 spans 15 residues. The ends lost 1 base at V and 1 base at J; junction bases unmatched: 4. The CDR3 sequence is CACDTLGDLTDKLIF. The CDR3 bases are TGTGCCTGTGACACTCTGGGGGACCTCACCGATAAACTCATCTTT.

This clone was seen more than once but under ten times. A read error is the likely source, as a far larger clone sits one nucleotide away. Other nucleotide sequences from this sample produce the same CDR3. The CDR3 reads CACDTLAGDKENRELIF. The CDR3 region has the DNA TGTGCCTGTGACACCCTGGCTGGGGACAAAGAAAACCGGGAACTCATCTTT. V and J are TRDV2 and TRDJ1; D perhaps matches TRDD3 (6 bases). Germline CDR1 is GEAIGNYY and CDR2 is EKD. Trimming left V 0 bases short and J 9 bases short, with 25 bases between. The CDR3 totals 17 residues.

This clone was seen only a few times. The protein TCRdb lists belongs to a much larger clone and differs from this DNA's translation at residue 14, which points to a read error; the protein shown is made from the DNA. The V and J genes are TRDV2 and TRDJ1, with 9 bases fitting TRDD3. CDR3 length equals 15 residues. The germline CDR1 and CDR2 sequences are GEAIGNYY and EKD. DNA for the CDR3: TGTGCCTGTGACCCACTGGGGGAGTACACCGATAAACTCACCTTT. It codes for CACDPLGEYTDKLTF.

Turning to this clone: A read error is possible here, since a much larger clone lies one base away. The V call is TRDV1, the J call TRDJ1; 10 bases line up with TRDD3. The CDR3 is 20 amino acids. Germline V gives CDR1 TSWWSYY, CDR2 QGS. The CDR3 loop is CALGLTGGLGDRRYTDKPIF. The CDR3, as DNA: TGTGCTCTTGGGTTGACCGGTGGGCTGGGGGATAGAAGGTACACCGATAAACCCATCTTT.

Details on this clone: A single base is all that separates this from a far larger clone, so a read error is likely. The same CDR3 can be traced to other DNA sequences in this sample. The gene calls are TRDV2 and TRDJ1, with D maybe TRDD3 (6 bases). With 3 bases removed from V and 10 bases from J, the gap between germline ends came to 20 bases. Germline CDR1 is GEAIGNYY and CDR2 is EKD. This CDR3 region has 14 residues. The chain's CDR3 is CACDLLGDGGRLIF. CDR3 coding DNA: TGTGCCTGTGACTTACTAGGGGATGGGGGTCGACTCATCTTT.

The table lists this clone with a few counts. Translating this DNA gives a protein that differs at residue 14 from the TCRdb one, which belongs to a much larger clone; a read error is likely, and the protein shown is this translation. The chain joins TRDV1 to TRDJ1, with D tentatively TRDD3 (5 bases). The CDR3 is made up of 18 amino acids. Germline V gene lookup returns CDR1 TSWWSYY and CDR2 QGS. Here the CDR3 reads CALGDSTKGGEYTNKLIF. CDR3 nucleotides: TGTGCTCTTGGGGACAGTACCAAGGGCGGGGAGTACACCAATAAACTCATCTTT.

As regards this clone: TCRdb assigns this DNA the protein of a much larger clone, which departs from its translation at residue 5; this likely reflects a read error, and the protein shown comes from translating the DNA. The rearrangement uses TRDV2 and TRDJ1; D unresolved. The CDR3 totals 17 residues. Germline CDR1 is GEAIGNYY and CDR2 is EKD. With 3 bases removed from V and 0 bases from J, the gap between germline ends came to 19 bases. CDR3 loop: CACDALPGRAYTDKLIF. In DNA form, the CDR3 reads TGTGCCTGTGACGCCCTCCCCGGGAGGGCATACACCGATAAACTCATCTTT.

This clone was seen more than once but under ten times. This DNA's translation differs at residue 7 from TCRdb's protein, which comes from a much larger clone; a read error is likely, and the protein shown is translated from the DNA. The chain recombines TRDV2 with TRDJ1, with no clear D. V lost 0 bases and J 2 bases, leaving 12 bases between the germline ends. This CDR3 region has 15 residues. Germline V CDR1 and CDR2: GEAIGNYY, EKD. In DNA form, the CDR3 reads TGTGCCTGTGACACCATGAGGGTTAGTACCGATAAACTCATCTTT. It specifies CACDTMRVSTDKLIF.

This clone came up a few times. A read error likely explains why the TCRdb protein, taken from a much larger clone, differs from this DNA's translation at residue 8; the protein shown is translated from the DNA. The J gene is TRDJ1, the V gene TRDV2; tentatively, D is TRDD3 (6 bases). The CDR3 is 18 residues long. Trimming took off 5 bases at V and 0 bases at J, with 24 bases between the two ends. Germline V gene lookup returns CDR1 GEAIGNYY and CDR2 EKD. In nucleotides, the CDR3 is TGTGCCTGTGGCCCTCTACTGGAGATACGCGGGAACACCGATAAACTCATCTTT. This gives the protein CACGPLLEIRGNTDKLIF.

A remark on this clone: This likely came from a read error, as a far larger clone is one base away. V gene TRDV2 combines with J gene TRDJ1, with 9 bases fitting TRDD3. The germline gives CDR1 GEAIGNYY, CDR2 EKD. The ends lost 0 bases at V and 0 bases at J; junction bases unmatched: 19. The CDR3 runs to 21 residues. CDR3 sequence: CACDTVRSYWGTEWDTDKLIF. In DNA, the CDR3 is TGTGCCTGTGACACCGTACGCTCCTACTGGGGGACCGAATGGGACACCGATAAACTCATCTTT.

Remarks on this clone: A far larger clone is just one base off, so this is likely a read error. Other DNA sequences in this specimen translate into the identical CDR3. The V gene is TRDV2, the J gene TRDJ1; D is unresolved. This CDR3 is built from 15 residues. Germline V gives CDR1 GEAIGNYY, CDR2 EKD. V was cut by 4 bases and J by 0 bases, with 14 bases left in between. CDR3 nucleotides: TGTGCCTGTGATACCGTTGGTATGTACACCGATAAACTCATCTTT. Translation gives CACDTVGMYTDKLIF.

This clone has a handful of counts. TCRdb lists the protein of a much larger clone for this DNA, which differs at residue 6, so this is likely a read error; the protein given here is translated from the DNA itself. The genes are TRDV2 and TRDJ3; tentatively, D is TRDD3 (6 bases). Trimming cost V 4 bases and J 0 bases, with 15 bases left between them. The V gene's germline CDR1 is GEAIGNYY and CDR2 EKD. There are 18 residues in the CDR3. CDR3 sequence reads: CACDLRGTSSWDTRQMFF. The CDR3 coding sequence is TGTGCCTGTGATCTGCGGGGGACCAGCTCCTGGGACACCCGACAGATGTTTTTC.

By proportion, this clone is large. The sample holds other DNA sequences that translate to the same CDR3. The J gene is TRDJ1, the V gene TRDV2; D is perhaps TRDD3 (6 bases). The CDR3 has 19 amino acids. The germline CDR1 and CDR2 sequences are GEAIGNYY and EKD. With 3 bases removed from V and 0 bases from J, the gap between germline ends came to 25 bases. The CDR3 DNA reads TGTGCCTGTGACGCCCTGGAGTTGTATTGGGGGTCCAACACCGATAAACTCATCTTT. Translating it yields CACDALELYWGSNTDKLIF.

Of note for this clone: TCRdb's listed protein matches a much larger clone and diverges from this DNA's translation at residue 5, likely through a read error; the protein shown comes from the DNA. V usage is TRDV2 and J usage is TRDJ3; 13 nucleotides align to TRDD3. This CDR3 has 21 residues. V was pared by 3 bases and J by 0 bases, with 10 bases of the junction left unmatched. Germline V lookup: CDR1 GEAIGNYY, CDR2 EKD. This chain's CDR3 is CACDAVTGGYAHSWDTRQMFF. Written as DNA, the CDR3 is TGTGCCTGTGACGCCGTGACTGGGGGATACGCGCACTCCTGGGACACCCGACAGATGTTTTTC.

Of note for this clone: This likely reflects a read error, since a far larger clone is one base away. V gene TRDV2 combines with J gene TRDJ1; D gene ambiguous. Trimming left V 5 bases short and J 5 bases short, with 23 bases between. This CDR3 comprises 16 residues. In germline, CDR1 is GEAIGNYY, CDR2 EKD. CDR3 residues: CACGTLGANGRDKLIF. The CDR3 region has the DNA TGTGCCTGTGGCACGCTAGGGGCGAACGGAAGAGATAAACTCATCTTT.

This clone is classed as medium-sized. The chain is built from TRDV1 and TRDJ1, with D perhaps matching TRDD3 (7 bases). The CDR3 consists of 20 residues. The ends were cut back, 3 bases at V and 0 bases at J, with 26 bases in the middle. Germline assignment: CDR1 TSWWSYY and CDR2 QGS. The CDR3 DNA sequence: TGTGCTCTTGGGGAGCGGGCGACCTTCCCCTGGGGGCCTTACACCGATAAACTCATCTTT. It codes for CALGERATFPWGPYTDKLIF.

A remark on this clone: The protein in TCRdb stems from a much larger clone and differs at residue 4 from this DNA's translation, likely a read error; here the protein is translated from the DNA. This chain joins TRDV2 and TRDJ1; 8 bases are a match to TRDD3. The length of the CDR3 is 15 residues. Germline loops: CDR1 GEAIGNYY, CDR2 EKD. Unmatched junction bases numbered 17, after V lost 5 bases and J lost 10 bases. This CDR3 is CACVKLLGVPEGLIF. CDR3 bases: TGTGCCTGTGTCAAACTACTGGGGGTCCCTGAGGGACTCATCTTT.

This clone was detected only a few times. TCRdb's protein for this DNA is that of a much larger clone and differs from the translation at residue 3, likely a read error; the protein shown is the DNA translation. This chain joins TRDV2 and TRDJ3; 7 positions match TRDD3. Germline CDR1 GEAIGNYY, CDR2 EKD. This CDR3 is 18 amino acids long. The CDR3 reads CARDLWGTSSWDTRQMFF. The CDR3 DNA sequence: TGTGCCCGTGATCTGTGGGGGACCAGCTCCTGGGACACCCGACAGATGTTTTTC.

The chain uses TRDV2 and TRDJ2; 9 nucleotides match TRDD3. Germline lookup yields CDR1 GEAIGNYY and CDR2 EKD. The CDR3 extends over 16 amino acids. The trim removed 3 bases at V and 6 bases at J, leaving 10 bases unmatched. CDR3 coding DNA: TGTGCCTGTGACCCGGTACTGGGGGAGACACCAGCACAACTCTTCTTT. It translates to CACDPVLGETPAQLFF.

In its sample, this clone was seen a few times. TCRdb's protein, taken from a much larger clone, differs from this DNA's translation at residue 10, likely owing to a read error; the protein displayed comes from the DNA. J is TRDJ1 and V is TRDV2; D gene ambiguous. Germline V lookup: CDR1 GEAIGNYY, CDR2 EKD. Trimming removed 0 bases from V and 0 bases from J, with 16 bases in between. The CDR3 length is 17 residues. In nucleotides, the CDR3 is TGTGCCTGTGACACCCTACTCGCCTCCCCGTACACCGATAAACTCATCTTT. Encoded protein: CACDTLLASPYTDKLIF.

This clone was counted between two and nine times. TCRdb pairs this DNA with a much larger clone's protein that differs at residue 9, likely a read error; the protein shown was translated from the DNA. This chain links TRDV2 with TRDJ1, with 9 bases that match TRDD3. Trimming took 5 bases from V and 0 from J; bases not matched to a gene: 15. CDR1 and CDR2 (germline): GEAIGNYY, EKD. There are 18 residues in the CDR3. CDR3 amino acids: CACVSPWGMREYTDKLIF. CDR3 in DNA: TGTGCCTGTGTATCCCCCTGGGGGATGCGCGAGTACACCGATAAACTCATCTTT.